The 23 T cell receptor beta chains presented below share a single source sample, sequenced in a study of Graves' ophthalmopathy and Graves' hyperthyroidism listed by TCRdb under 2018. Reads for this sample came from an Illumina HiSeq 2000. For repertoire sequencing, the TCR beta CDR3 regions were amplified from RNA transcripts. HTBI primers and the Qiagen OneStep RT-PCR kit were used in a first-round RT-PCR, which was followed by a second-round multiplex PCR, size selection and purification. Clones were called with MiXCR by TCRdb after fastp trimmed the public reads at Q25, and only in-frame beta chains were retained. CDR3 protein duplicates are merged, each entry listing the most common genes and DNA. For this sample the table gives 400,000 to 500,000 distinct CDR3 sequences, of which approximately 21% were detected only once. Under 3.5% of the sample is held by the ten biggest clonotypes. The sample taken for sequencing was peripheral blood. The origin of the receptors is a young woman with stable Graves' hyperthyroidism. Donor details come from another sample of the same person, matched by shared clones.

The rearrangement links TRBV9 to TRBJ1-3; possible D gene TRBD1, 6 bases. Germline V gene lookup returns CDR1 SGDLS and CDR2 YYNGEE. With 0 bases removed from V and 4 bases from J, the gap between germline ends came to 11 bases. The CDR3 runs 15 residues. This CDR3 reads CASSVERGAGNTIYF. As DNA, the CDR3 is TGTGCCAGCAGCGTAGAGAGGGGGGCCGGAAACACCATATATTTT.

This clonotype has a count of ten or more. CDR3 coding DNA: TGCGCCAGCAGCCCGATCCCCACACAGAACACTGAAGCTTTCTTT. The encoded protein is CASSPIPTQNTEAFF. V and J are TRBV5-1 and TRBJ1-1; the D is unclear. Germline V gene data show CDR1 as SGHRS and CDR2 as YFSETQ. V was pared by 4 bases and J by 1 base, with 14 bases between. The length of the CDR3 is 15 residues.

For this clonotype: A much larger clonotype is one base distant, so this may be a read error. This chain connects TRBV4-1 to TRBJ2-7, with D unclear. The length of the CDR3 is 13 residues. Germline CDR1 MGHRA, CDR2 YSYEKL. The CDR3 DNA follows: TGCGCCAGCAGCCAAGAACAAGGCTACGAGCACTACTTC. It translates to CASSQEQGYEHYF.

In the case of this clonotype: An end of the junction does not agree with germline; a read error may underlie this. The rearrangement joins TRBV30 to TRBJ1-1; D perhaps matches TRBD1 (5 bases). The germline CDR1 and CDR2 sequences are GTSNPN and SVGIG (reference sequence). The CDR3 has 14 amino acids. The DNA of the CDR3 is TGTGCCTGGAGTAGAACGTTGGCGGACACTGAAGCTTCCTTT. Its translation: CAWSRTLADTEASF.

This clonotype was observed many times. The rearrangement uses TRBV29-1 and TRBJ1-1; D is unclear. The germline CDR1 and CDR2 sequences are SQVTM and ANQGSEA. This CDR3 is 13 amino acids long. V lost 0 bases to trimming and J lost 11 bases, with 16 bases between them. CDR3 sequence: CSVEEGGRPWAFF. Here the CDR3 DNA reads TGCAGCGTTGAAGAGGGTGGAAGGCCCTGGGCTTTCTTT.

The CDR3 loop is CASSLEGQLAGPETQYF. In nucleotides, the CDR3 is TGTGCCAGCAGTTTAGAAGGCCAACTAGCGGGACCAGAGACCCAGTACTTC. This chain uses TRBV12-3 or TRBV12-4 with TRBJ2-5; 10 nucleotides line up with TRBD2. With 1 base clipped from V and 4 bases from J, the junction kept 9 bases outside the gene matches. The CDR3 covers 17 residues.

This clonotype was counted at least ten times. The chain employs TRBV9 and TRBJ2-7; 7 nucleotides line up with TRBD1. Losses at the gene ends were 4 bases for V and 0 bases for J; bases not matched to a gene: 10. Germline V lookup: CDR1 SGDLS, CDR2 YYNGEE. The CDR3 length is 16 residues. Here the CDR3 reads CASSPGIGDSSYEQYF. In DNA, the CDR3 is TGTGCCAGCAGCCCCGGTATTGGGGACAGCTCCTACGAGCAGTACTTC.

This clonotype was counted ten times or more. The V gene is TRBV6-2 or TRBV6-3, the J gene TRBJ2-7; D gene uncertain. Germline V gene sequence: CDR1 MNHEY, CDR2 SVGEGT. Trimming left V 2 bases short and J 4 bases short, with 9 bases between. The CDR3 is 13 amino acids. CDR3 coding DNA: TGTGCCAGCAGTTACGGTCACCGTTACGAGCAGTACTTC. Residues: CASSYGHRYEQYF.

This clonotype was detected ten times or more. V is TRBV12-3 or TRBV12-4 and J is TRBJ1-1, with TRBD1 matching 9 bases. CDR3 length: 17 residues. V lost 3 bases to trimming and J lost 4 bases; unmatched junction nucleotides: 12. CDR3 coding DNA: TGTGCCAGCAGTTTGACTCTCCGGGACAGGGAATGCACTGAAGCTTTCTTT. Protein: CASSLTLRDRECTEAFF.

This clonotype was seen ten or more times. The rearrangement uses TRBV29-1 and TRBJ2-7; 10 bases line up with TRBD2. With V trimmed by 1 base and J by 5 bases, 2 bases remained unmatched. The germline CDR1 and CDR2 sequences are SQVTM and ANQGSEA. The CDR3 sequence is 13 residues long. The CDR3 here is CSVEVLAGNEQYF. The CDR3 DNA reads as TGCAGCGTTGAAGTACTAGCGGGAAACGAGCAGTACTTC.

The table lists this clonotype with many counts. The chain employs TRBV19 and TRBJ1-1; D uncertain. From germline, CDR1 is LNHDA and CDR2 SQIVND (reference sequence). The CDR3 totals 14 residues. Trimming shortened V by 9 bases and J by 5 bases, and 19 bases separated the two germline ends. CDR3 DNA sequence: TGTGCCAGCGCCGGCCGCGGCCTGGGAACTGAAGCTTTCTTT. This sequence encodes CASAGRGLGTEAFF.

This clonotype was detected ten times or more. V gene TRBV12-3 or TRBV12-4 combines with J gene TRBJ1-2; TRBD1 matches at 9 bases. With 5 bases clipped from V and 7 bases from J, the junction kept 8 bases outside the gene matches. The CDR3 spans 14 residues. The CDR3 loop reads CASSPTGTGFGYTF. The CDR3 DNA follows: TGTGCCAGCAGTCCTACCGGGACAGGGTTTGGCTACACCTTC.

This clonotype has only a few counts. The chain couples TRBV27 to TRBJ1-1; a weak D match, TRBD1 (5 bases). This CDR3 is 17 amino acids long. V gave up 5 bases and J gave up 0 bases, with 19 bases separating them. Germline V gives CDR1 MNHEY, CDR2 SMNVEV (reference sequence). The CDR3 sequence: CASSVQGPPPMNTEAFF. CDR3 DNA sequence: TGTGCCAGCAGTGTTCAGGGTCCTCCTCCCATGAACACTGAAGCTTTCTTT.

CDR3 protein: CASSDRGLPQHF. CDR3 bases: TGTGCCAGCAGTGACAGGGGACTGCCCCAGCATTTT. The V call is TRBV6-1, the J call TRBJ1-5, with a weak D call TRBD1 (6 bases). Looked up from germline, CDR1 is MNHNS and CDR2 is SASEGT. CDR3 length: 12 residues. Trimming took off 3 bases at V and 9 bases at J, with 9 bases between the two ends.

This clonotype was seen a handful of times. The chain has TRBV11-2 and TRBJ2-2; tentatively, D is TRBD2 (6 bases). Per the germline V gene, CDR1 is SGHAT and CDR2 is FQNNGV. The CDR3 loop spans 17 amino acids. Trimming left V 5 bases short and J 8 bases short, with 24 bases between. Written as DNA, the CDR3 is TGTGCCAGCAGCACAGTCTGGCCGGGACTCCGAGTGGGGGAGCTGTTTTTT. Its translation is CASSTVWPGLRVGELFF.

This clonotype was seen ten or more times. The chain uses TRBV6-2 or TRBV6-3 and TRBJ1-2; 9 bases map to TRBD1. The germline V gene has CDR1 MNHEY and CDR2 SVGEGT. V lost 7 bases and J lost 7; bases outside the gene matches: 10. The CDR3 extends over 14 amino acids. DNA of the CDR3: TGTGCCAGCACCCGAACAGGGGGCGGTACTGGCTACACCTTC. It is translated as CASTRTGGGTGYTF.

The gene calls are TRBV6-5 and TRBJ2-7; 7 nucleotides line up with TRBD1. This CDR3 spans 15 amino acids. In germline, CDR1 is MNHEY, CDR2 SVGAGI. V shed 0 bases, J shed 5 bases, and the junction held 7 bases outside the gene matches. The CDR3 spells CASSYSAGGLDEQYF. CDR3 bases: TGTGCCAGCAGTTACTCGGCAGGGGGTCTAGACGAGCAGTACTTC.

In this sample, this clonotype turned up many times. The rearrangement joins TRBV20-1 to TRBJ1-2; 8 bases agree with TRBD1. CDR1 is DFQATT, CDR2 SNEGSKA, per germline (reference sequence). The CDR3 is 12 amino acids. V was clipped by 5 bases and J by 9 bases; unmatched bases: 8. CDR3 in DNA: TGCAGTGCTTTCCGGACAGGGCTGCGCTACACCTTC. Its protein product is CSAFRTGLRYTF.

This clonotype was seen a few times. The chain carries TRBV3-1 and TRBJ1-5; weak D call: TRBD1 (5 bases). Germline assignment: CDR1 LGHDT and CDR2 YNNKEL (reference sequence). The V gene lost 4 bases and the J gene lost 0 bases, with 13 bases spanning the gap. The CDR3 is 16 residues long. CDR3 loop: CASSLPQVFSNQPQHF. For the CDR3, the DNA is TGTGCCAGCAGCCTACCACAGGTATTTAGCAATCAGCCCCAGCATTTT.

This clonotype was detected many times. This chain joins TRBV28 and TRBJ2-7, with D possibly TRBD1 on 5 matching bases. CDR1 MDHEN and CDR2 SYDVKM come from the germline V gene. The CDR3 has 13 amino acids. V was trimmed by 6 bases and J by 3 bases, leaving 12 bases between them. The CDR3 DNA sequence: TGTGCCAGCAGCTCCCCCGACAGCTACGAGCAGTACTTC. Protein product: CASSSPDSYEQYF.

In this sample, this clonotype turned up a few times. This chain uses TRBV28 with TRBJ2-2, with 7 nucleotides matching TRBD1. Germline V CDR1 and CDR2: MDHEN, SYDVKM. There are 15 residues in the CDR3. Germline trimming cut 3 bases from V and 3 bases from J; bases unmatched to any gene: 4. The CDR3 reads CASSLRGLYTGELFF. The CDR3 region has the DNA TGTGCCAGCAGTTTGAGGGGGCTGTACACCGGGGAGCTGTTTTTT. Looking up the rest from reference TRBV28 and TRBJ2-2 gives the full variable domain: DVKVTQSSRYLVKRTGEKVFLECVQDMDHENMFWYRQDPGLGLRLIYFSYDVKMKEKGDIPEGYSVSREKKERFSLILESASTNQTSMYLCASSLRGLYTGELFFGEGSRLTVL.

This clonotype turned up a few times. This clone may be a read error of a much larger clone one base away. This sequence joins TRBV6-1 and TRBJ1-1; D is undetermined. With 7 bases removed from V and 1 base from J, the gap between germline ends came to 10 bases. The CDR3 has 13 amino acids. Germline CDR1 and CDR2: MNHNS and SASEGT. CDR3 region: CASMRRRNTEAFF. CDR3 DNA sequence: TGTGCCAGCATGCGACGGAGGAACACTGAAGCTTTCTTT.

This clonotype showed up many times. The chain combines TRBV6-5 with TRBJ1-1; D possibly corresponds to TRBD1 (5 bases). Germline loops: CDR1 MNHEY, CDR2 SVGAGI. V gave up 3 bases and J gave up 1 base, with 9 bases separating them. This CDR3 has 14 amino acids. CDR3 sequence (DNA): TGTGCCAGCAGTTATCTCACAGGGAACACTGAAGCTTTCTTT. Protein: CASSYLTGNTEAFF.